Shown below are 19 T cell receptor beta chains from a single sample sequenced in a study of OX40 agonist ivuxolimab in advanced cancers. Sequenced by immunoSEQ multiplex PCR; TCRdb stores in-frame clones only, minus some. The table lists 42,000 or so clones, approximately 86% of them singletons. Sequenced here: CD4+ or CD8+ T cells sorted from blood, sampled in a trial of the OX40 agonist ivuxolimab. The receptors derive from an adult with an advanced solid tumor such as melanoma, head and neck, liver or kidney cancer.

A single count supports this clone. The rearrangement joins TRBV28 to TRBJ2-5; the match to TRBD1 covers 9 bases. Losses at the gene ends were 8 bases for V and 5 bases for J; bases not matched to a gene: 9. Germline V CDR1 and CDR2: MDHEN, SYDVKM. There are 14 residues in the CDR3. DNA for the CDR3: TGTGCCAGCCAAAGAAGACAGGGGGGTGAGACCCAGTACTTC. It yields the protein CASQRRQGGETQYF.

The sample holds one count of this clone. The V gene is TRBV7-2, the J gene TRBJ1-2; possibly TRBD1 for D (5 bases). Per the germline V gene, CDR1 is SGHTA and CDR2 is FQGNSA. CDR3 size: 15 residues. The V end was cut by 5 bases, the J end by 3 bases, with 16 bases between. The CDR3 DNA is TGTGCCAGCAGCCCCTATGGGGGGGACTACTATGGCTACACCTTC. It yields the protein CASSPYGGDYYGYTF.

A few counts support this clone. The chain is built from TRBV11-2 and TRBJ2-3; tentative D call: TRBD2 (6 bases). In germline, CDR1 is SGHAT, CDR2 FQNNGV. V lost 0 bases, J lost 8 bases, and 6 bases lay in between. The CDR3 runs to 12 residues. CDR3 sequence reads: CASSLEGGTQYF. Written as DNA, the CDR3 is TGTGCCAGCAGCTTAGAGGGGGGTACGCAGTATTTT.

The chain has TRBV11-2 and TRBJ2-1; D might be TRBD2 (6 bases). The CDR3 covers 16 residues. The V and J ends lost 5 bases and 3 bases respectively, with 17 bases between them. The V gene's germline CDR1 is SGHAT and CDR2 FQNNGV. For the CDR3, the DNA is TGTGCCAGCAGCCAAGATCCCGGGGGTGACTACAATGAGCAGTTCTTC. Protein sequence: CASSQDPGGDYNEQFF.

On this clone itself: An end of the junction does not agree with germline; a read error may underlie this. The chain links TRBV27 to TRBJ1-3; 7 bases agree with TRBD1. The germline CDR1 and CDR2 sequences are MNHEY and SMNVEV (reference sequence). There are 15 residues in the CDR3. The CDR3 DNA sequence: TGTACCAGCAGTGCACAGGGGAGCTCTGGAAACACCATATATTTT. Protein: CTSSAQGSSGNTIYF.

This clone was picked up a small number of times. The chain uses TRBV4-1 and TRBJ1-5; a weak D match, TRBD1 (5 bases). The CDR3 length is 13 residues. Germline CDR1 reads MGHRA; CDR2 reads YSYEKL. V was clipped by 1 base and J by 5 bases, with 6 bases between them. The chain's CDR3 is CASSQGGHQPQHF. The CDR3 DNA reads as TGCGCCAGCAGCCAAGGGGGCCATCAGCCCCAGCATTTT.

This clone was counted a single time. Likely a read error: the CDR3 ends without its conserved phenylalanine or tryptophan. The DNA is left out, because the CDR3 cannot be placed on it with certainty; the CDR3 is given as TCRdb lists it. This sequence joins TRBV5-6 and TRBJ2-7. A total of 9 residues make up the CDR3, ends included. Germline loops: CDR1 SGHDT, CDR2 YYEEEE. CDR3: CASSSRDVY.

The chain uses TRBV11-2 and TRBJ2-1, with no clear D. Trimming took off 1 base at V and 12 bases at J, with 7 bases between the two ends. This CDR3 region has 11 residues. The germline CDR1 and CDR2 sequences are SGHAT and FQNNGV. In nucleotides, the CDR3 is TGTGCCAGCAGCTTAGGATGGTTGCAGTTCTTC. Amino acids: CASSLGWLQFF.

This sequence joins TRBV4-3 and TRBJ2-6; a possible D gene is TRBD1 (5 bases). CDR1 LGHNA and CDR2 YSLEER come from the germline V gene. CDR3 length: 19 residues. Trimming left V 0 bases short and J 0 bases short, with 15 bases between. CDR3 sequence: CASSQDVTVTNSGANVLTF. The CDR3 coding sequence is TGCGCCAGCAGCCAAGATGTGACAGTAACCAACTCTGGGGCCAACGTCCTGACTTTC.

V and J are TRBV2 and TRBJ1-2; D gene uncertain. This CDR3 has 13 amino acids. Trimming shortened V by 6 bases and J by 0 bases, and 8 bases separated the two germline ends. CDR1 and CDR2 (germline): SNHLY, FYNNEI. CDR3 protein: CASRDGSNYGYTF. For the CDR3, the DNA is TGTGCCAGCAGGGACGGATCTAACTATGGCTACACCTTC. Looking up the rest from reference TRBV2 and TRBJ1-2 gives the full variable domain: EPEVTQTPSHQVTQMGQEVILRCVPISNHLYFYWYRQILGQKVEFLVSFYNNEISEKSEIFDDQFSVERPDGSNFTLKIRSTKLEDSAMYFCASRDGSNYGYTFGSGTRLTVV.

V is TRBV9 and J is TRBJ2-3, with 12 bases fitting TRBD2. The trim removed 4 bases at V and 6 bases at J, leaving 12 bases unmatched. CDR3 size: 17 residues. Germline V lookup: CDR1 SGDLS, CDR2 YYNGEE. CDR3 in DNA: TGTGCCAGCAGCATTGGGACTAGCGGGCGGGAGGCGGATACGCAGTATTTT. Translating gives CASSIGTSGREADTQYF.

This clone has just a few counts. This chain uses TRBV6-6 with TRBJ1-4; a weak D match, TRBD1 (6 bases). Germline assignment: CDR1 MNHNY and CDR2 SVGAGI (reference sequence). The length of the CDR3 is 16 residues. The ends were cut back, 6 bases at V and 7 bases at J, with 21 bases in the middle. In nucleotides, the CDR3 is TGTGCCAGCAGCCTGACAGGACCGACAACTGGTGAAAAACTGTTTTTT. Its translation is CASSLTGPTTGEKLFF.

This chain connects TRBV7-6 to TRBJ1-4, with 8 bases matching TRBD1. V shed 5 bases and J 8 bases; nucleotides not matched to a gene: 10. The CDR3 length is 15 residues. Germline assignment: CDR1 SGHVS and CDR2 FNYEAQ. CDR3 bases: TGTGCCAGCAGCCCCGTACAGGGGGTAGGCGAAAAACTGTTTTTT. Protein product: CASSPVQGVGEKLFF.

CDR3 sequence (DNA): TGTGCCAGCAGTCTAGACCCCGGACAGTTCTACGAGCAGTACTTC. Protein product: CASSLDPGQFYEQYF. This chain links TRBV28 with TRBJ2-7; a possible D gene is TRBD1 (6 bases). Trimming removed 5 bases at V and 3 bases at J, with 17 bases between. CDR1 is MDHEN and CDR2 is SYDVKM in the germline V gene. The CDR3 extends over 15 amino acids.

J is TRBJ2-1 and V is TRBV27, with 11 bases lining up with TRBD2. Germline CDR1 MNHEY, CDR2 SMNVEV (reference sequence). V shed 9 bases, J shed 5 bases, and the junction held 6 bases outside the gene matches. The CDR3 covers 14 residues. In nucleotides, the CDR3 is TGTGCCAGTCAGGGACTAGCGGATGACAATGAGCAGTTCTTC. This translates into CASQGLADDNEQFF.

This chain uses TRBV29-1 with TRBJ1-2, with 8 bases matching TRBD1. This CDR3 spans 13 amino acids. Trimming cost V 4 bases and J 4 bases; bases outside gene matches: 5. CDR1 is SQVTM, CDR2 ANQGSEA, per germline. The CDR3 loop is CSVGRTGTYGYTF. DNA for the CDR3: TGCAGCGTTGGGAGGACAGGGACCTATGGCTACACCTTC. The full variable domain, its missing parts supplied by reference TRBV29-1 and TRBJ1-2, is SAVISQKPSRDICQRGTSLTIQCQVDSQVTMMFWYRQQPGQSLTLIATANQGSEATYESGFVIDKFPISRPNLTFSTLTVSNMSPEDSSIYLCSVGRTGTYGYTFGSGTRLTVV.

The chain combines TRBV7-7 with TRBJ2-7; TRBD1 aligns across 11 bases. Trimming cost V 5 bases and J 3 bases; bases outside gene matches: 6. Germline V lookup: CDR1 SSHAT, CDR2 FNYEAQ (reference sequence). The CDR3 covers 15 residues. The DNA of the CDR3 is TGTGCCAGCAGCGTCGGACAGGGGGCCCACTACGAGCAGTACTTC. Its translation: CASSVGQGAHYEQYF. Full variable domain (rest looked up from reference TRBV7-7 and TRBJ2-7): GAGVSQSPRYKVTKRGQDVTLRCDPISSHATLYWYQQALGQGPEFLTYFNYEAQPDKSGLPSDRFSAERPEGSISTLTIQRTEQRDSAMYRCASSVGQGAHYEQYFGPGTRLTVT.

The chain uses TRBV9 and TRBJ2-1; no definite D call. Per germline, CDR1 SGDLS and CDR2 YYNGEE. The CDR3 covers 15 residues. The germline V and J ends were trimmed by 0 bases and 6 bases, with 13 bases remaining between them. CDR3 nucleotides: TGTGCCAGCAGCGTAGAACAGTTCTGGGGCAATGAGCAGTTCTTC. Amino acid sequence: CASSVEQFWGNEQFF.

This clone occurred a few times. The chain uses TRBV28 and TRBJ2-3; 7 nucleotides line up with TRBD1. With 6 bases clipped from V and 0 bases from J, the junction kept 6 bases outside the gene matches. The CDR3 has 15 amino acids. CDR1 and CDR2 from the germline V gene are MDHEN and SYDVKM. The CDR3 region has the DNA TGTGCCAGCAGCCCTGGGACAGCTAGCACAGATACGCAGTATTTT. Its translation is CASSPGTASTDTQYF.